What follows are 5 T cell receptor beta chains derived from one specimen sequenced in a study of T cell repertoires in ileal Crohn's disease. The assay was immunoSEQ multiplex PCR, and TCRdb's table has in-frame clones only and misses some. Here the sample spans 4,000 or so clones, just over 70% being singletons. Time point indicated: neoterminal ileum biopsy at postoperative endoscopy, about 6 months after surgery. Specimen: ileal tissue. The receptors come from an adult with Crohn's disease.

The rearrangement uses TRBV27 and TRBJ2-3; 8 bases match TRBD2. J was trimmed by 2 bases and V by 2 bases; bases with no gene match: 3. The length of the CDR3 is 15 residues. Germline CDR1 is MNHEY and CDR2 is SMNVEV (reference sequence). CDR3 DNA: TGTGCCAGCAGTTTACACGGGAGGGCCACAGATACGCAGTATTTT. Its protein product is CASSLHGRATDTQYF.

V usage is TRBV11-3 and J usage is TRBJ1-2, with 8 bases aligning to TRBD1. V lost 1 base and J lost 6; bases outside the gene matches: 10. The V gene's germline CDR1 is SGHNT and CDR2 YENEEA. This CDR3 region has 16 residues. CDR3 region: CASSLGRGPQMDGYTF. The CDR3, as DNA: TGTGCCAGCAGCTTAGGCAGGGGGCCACAAATGGATGGCTACACCTTC.

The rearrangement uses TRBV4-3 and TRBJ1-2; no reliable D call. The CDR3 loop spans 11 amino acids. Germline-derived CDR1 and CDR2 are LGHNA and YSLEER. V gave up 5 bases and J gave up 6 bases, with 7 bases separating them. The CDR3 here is CASSNYNGYTF. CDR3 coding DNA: TGCGCCAGCAGCAATTATAATGGCTACACCTTC.

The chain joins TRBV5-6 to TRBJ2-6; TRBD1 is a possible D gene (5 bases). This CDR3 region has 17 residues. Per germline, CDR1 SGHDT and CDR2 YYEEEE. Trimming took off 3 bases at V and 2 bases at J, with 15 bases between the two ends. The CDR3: CASSSAGPFTGANVLTF. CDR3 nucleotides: TGTGCCAGCAGCTCGGCAGGGCCTTTTACTGGGGCCAACGTCCTGACTTTC.

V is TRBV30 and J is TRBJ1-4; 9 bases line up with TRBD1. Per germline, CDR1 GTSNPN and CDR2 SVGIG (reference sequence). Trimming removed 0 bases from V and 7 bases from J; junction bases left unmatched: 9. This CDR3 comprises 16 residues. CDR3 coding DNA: TGTGCCTGGAGTGTAGGTCAGGGGACAGGGCCTGAAAAACTGTTTTTT. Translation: CAWSVGQGTGPEKLFF.